Listed below are T cell receptor beta chains from one sample, sequenced in a study of blood T cell repertoires in COVID-19. TCRdb keeps only in-frame clones here, not all; method: immunoSEQ multiplex PCR. There are roughly 300,000 clones in the sample; around 90% occur only once, and about 18% lies in the top ten. Sequencing input: PBMCs or T cells enriched from blood (not recorded which). Every receptor here comes from a woman in her twenties or thirties who had recovered from COVID-19. The CDR3 runs from the conserved cysteine through the conserved F or W. Each record gives: CDR3 length, clone size, J gene, V gene, D gene, CDR3 protein, CDR3 DNA. D genes are given only for firm matches. Size tells how often a clone was seen (once, few, many) or the class of an expanded clone, and some rows leave it out.

length: 15; size: -; J: TRBJ2-3; V: TRBV7-9; D: TRBD1; CDR3: CASSFRDRVGDTQYF; DNA: TGTGCCAGCAGCTTCCGGGACAGGGTAGGAGATACGCAGTATTTT
length: 13; size: -; J: TRBJ1-6; V: TRBV9; D: -; CDR3: CASSVASGTPLHF; DNA: TGTGCCAGCAGCGTAGCGTCGGGGACACCCCTCCACTTT
length: 14; size: -; J: TRBJ1-6; V: TRBV5-6; D: -; CDR3: CASSWAQGNSPLHF; DNA: TGTGCCAGCAGCTGGGCGCAGGGTAATTCACCCCTCCACTTT
length: 17; size: -; J: TRBJ1-4; V: TRBV15; D: TRBD1; CDR3: CATSRDQPGQGDEKLFF; DNA: TGTGCCACCAGCAGAGACCAACCGGGACAGGGGGACGAAAAACTGTTTTTT
length: 17; size: once; J: TRBJ2-3; V: TRBV9; D: TRBD2; CDR3: CASSVLAGGARADTQYF; DNA: TGTGCCAGCAGCGTGCTAGCGGGGGGGGCCAGGGCAGATACGCAGTATTTT
length: 13; size: -; J: TRBJ2-1; V: TRBV29-1; D: -; CDR3: CSVLAGAYNEQFF; DNA: TGCAGCGTGCTTGCGGGGGCGTACAATGAGCAGTTCTTC
length: 11; size: -; J: TRBJ2-3; V: TRBV28; D: -; CDR3: CASATTDTQYF; DNA: TGTGCCAGCGCAACTACAGATACGCAGTATTTT
length: 14; size: -; J: TRBJ2-2; V: TRBV15; D: -; CDR3: CATSRFQGSGELFF; DNA: TGTGCCACCAGCAGATTTCAGGGATCCGGGGAGCTGTTTTTT
length: 11; size: -; J: TRBJ2-7; V: TRBV9; D: -; CDR3: CASSAAYEQYF; DNA: TGTGCCAGCAGCGCAGCCTACGAGCAGTACTTC
length: 13; size: -; J: TRBJ2-3; V: TRBV7-9; D: -; CDR3: CASRRGTTDTQYF; DNA: TGTGCCAGCCGAAGGGGGACCACAGATACGCAGTATTTT
length: 15; size: -; J: TRBJ1-2; V: TRBV28; D: -; CDR3: CASSLSGSLNYGYTF; DNA: TGTGCCAGCAGTTTATCGGGGTCGCTAAACTATGGCTACACCTTC
length: 11; size: once; J: TRBJ2-7; V: TRBV30; D: -; CDR3: CAWTGGKEQYF; DNA: TGTGCCTGGACAGGGGGGAAAGAGCAGTACTTC
length: 16; size: -; J: TRBJ1-1; V: TRBV18; D: TRBD1; CDR3: CASSPGTGGRHTEAFF; DNA: TGTGCCAGCTCCCCCGGCACAGGGGGCAGGCACACTGAAGCTTTCTTT
length: 15; size: -; J: TRBJ1-2; V: TRBV7-9; D: -; CDR3: CASSFPGGFFSGYTF; DNA: TGTGCCAGCAGCTTCCCCGGGGGGTTTTTCTCTGGCTACACCTTC
length: 14; size: -; J: TRBJ2-7; V: TRBV6-2/TRBV6-3; D: TRBD1; CDR3: CASSFPGGWDEQYF; DNA: TGTGCCAGCAGTTTCCCAGGGGGCTGGGACGAGCAGTACTTC
length: 15; size: -; J: TRBJ2-3; V: TRBV5-4; D: TRBD2; CDR3: CASSLTSGSRDTQYF; DNA: TGTGCCAGCAGCTTGACTAGCGGTTCTCGAGATACGCAGTATTTT
length: 18; size: -; J: TRBJ2-1; V: TRBV7-8; D: TRBD2; CDR3: CASSLARFLREKDNEQFF; DNA: TGTGCCAGCAGCTTAGCGCGGTTTCTGCGGGAGAAGGACAATGAGCAGTTCTTC
length: 15; size: -; J: TRBJ1-1; V: TRBV12-1; D: -; CDR3: CASSSRRGGDTEAFF; DNA: TGTGCCAGCAGCTCCCGACGGGGAGGTGACACTGAAGCTTTCTTT
length: 15; size: -; J: TRBJ1-3; V: TRBV5-4; D: -; CDR3: CASSLDGRAGNTIYF; DNA: TGTGCCAGCAGCTTGGATGGGAGGGCTGGAAACACCATATATTTT
length: 16; size: -; J: TRBJ2-1; V: TRBV7-3; D: TRBD2; CDR3: CASSLIGLAGVDEQFF; DNA: TGTGCCAGCAGCTTAATCGGACTAGCGGGAGTGGATGAGCAGTTCTTC
length: 15; size: -; J: TRBJ1-1; V: TRBV18; D: TRBD1; CDR3: CASSPISVRGTEAFF; DNA: TGTGCCAGCTCACCTATTTCCGTCAGGGGGACTGAAGCTTTCTTT
length: 17; size: -; J: TRBJ2-3; V: TRBV7-9; D: TRBD2; CDR3: CASSSDSGGAGRDTQYF; DNA: TGTGCCAGCAGCTCCGATAGCGGGGGGGCAGGCCGAGATACGCAGTATTTT
length: 13; size: -; J: TRBJ2-5; V: TRBV6-5; D: -; CDR3: CASSPGVGETQYF; DNA: TGTGCCAGCAGCCCGGGGGTTGGAGAGACCCAGTACTTC
length: 15; size: -; J: TRBJ2-4; V: TRBV5-1; D: -; CDR3: CASSQPGSGVNIQYF; DNA: TGCGCCAGCAGCCAGCCAGGGTCTGGGGTCAACATTCAGTACTTC
length: 13; size: -; J: TRBJ1-2; V: TRBV12-3/TRBV12-4; D: TRBD1; CDR3: CASSVQGSYGYTF; DNA: TGTGCCAGCAGTGTACAGGGGAGCTATGGCTACACCTTC
length: 16; size: -; J: TRBJ2-1; V: TRBV28; D: -; CDR3: CASSFYNRDSYNEQFF; DNA: TGTGCCAGCAGTTTTTACAACCGGGACTCATACAATGAGCAGTTCTTC
length: 15; size: once; J: TRBJ2-2; V: TRBV24-1; D: TRBD1; CDR3: CATSDPIDRDGELFF; DNA: TGTGCCACCAGTGACCCGATTGACAGGGACGGGGAGCTGTTTTTT
length: 16; size: -; J: TRBJ2-1; V: TRBV4-2; D: TRBD2; CDR3: CASTWGGREGQYEQFF; DNA: TGTGCCAGCACCTGGGGGGGACGGGAGGGCCAATATGAGCAGTTCTTC
length: 14; size: -; J: TRBJ1-2; V: TRBV7-9; D: -; CDR3: CASSLSTVNYGYTF; DNA: TGTGCCAGCAGCTTAAGCACGGTCAACTATGGCTACACCTTC
length: 18; size: -; J: TRBJ2-1; V: TRBV9; D: TRBD2; CDR3: CASSASLGASGGGYEQFF; DNA: TGTGCCAGCAGCGCCTCCCTGGGGGCTAGCGGGGGAGGCTATGAGCAGTTCTTC
length: 12; size: -; J: TRBJ1-4; V: TRBV6-5; D: -; CDR3: CASSPLNEKLFF; DNA: TGTGCCAGCAGCCCCCTGAATGAAAAACTGTTTTTT
length: 10; size: -; J: TRBJ2-5; V: TRBV29-1; D: -; CDR3: CSTGRLPQYF; DNA: TGCAGCACAGGACGTTTACCCCAGTACTTC
length: 13; size: -; J: TRBJ1-6; V: TRBV9; D: -; CDR3: CASSASFNSPLHF; DNA: TGTGCCAGCAGCGCCTCCTTTAATTCACCCCTCCACTTT
length: 14; size: -; J: TRBJ2-5; V: TRBV9; D: -; CDR3: CASSYGGRQETQYF; DNA: TGTGCCAGCAGCTATGGCGGGCGCCAAGAGACCCAGTACTTC
length: 15; size: few; J: TRBJ2-7; V: TRBV15; D: TRBD1; CDR3: CATSRDGTGNYEQYF; DNA: TGTGCCACCAGCAGAGATGGGACAGGAAACTACGAGCAGTACTTC
length: 13; size: once; J: TRBJ2-7; V: TRBV18; D: TRBD2; CDR3: CASSPGTRAEQYF; DNA: TGTGCCAGCTCACCGGGGACTAGAGCCGAGCAGTACTTC